These T cell receptor beta chains were read from a single sample in a study of T cells after somatic rescue of genetic block. TCRdb's table, derived via immunoSEQ multiplex PCR, lists solely in-frame clones and lacks some. The sample has over 95,000 clones; approximately 90% are singletons. Specimen: peripheral blood mononuclear cells (PBMCs). The receptors come from a young woman. Both conserved end residues are part of each CDR3. Fields, in order: V gene, J gene, D gene, clone size, CDR3 DNA, CDR3 protein. The D gene is left open where the match is weak. Rows give clone size only sometimes, using once, few, many, or a class for an expanded clone.

>TRBV9|TRBJ1-1|TRBD1|once
TGTGCCAGCAGCCTCCAGACAGGGGGAGTCACTGAAGCTTTCTTT
CASSLQTGGVTEAFF
>TRBV7-9|TRBJ1-2|NA|NA
TGTGCCAGCAGCCCCTCCAGACGGATTAACTATGGCTACACCTTC
CASSPSRRINYGYTF
>TRBV7-3|TRBJ1-1|NA|NA
TGTGCCAGCAGCTTAGTCCAAAACACTGAAGCTTTCTTT
CASSLVQNTEAFF
>TRBV7-7|TRBJ2-5|TRBD1|NA
TGTGCCAGCACCGGACCAGGGGGGACCCAGTACTTC
CASTGPGGTQYF
>TRBV7-2|TRBJ1-6|NA|NA
TGTGCCAGCAGCCTCGGGGGCGGTGATTCACCCCTCCACTTT
CASSLGGGDSPLHF
>TRBV7-6|TRBJ2-1|TRBD2|NA
TGTGCCGTTTCGGGAGGGGGACACTCGGAGGAGCAGTTCTTC
CAVSGGGHSEEQFF
>TRBV6-6|TRBJ1-3|NA|few
TGTGCCAGCAGTTACACCACAGGACCGGGAAACACCATATATTTT
CASSYTTGPGNTIYF
>TRBV7-3|TRBJ1-1|NA|NA
TGTGCCAGCAGCTTAAACCCCTTTTTTCCGGCGGGGGCCTATGAAGCTTTCTTT
CASSLNPFFPAGAYEAFF
>TRBV30|TRBJ1-2|TRBD1|once
TGTGCCTGGAGTGTGACCGTCGGGACAGGGGGCCGAGGCTACACCTTC
CAWSVTVGTGGRGYTF
>TRBV29-1|TRBJ2-7|NA|NA
TGCAGCGTAACACAGGGATGGACCTACGAGCAGTACTTC
CSVTQGWTYEQYF